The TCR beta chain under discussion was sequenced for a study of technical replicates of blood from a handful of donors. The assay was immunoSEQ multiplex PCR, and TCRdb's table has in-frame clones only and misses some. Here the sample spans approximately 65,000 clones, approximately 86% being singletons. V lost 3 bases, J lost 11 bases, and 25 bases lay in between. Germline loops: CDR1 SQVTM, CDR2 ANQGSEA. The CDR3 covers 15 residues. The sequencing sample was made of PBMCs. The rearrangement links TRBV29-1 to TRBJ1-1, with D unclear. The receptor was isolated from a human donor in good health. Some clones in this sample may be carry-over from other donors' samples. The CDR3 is CSVDTPTVSSLIAFF. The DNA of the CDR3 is TGCAGCGTTGACACACCAACCGTATCGTCCCTGATCGCTTTCTTT.